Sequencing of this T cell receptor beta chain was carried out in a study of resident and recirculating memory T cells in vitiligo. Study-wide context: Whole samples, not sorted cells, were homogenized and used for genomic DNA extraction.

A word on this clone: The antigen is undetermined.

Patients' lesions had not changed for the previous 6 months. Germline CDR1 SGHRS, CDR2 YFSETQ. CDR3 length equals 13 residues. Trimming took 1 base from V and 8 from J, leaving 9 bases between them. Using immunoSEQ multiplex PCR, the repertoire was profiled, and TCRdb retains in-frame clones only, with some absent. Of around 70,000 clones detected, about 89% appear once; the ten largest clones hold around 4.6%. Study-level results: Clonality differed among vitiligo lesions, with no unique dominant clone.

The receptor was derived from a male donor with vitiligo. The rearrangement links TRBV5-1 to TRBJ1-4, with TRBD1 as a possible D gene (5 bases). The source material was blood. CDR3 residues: CASSLLGREKLFF. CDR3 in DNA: TGCGCCAGCAGCTTGCTGGGGCGAGAAAAACTGTTTTTT. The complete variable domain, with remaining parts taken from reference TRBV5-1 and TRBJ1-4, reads KAGVTQTPRYLIKTRGQQVTLSCSPISGHRSVSWYQQTPGQGLQFLFEYFSETQRNKGNFPGRFSGRQFSNSRSEMNVSTLELGDSALYLCASSLLGREKLFFGSGTQLSVL.